This T cell receptor beta chain was recorded in a study of blood T cell repertoires in COVID-19. As for the study in general: The United States, Italy and Spain provided the acute and convalescent COVID-19 samples. From T cells, B-cell-depleted T cells, or PBMCs came the material, which was cDNA or gDNA.

Per germline, CDR1 SNHLY and CDR2 FYNNEI. V was cut by 2 bases and J by 0 bases, with 5 bases left in between. CDR3 length: 14 amino acids. Clones were read by immunoSEQ multiplex PCR, and TCRdb kept only the in-frame ones, dropping some. The repertoire consists of tens of thousands of clones, with around 91% occurring once and the leading ten covering over 2.5%. Specimen: peripheral blood. This receptor was taken from a human donor in a cohort sampled during active COVID-19. The genes are TRBV2 and TRBJ1-5; no reliable D call. This CDR3 reads CASSETYSNQPQHF. CDR3 DNA sequence: TGTGCCAGCAGTGAAACTTATAGCAATCAGCCCCAGCATTTT.